The sequence of this T cell receptor (beta chain) was determined in a study of cytomegalovirus exposure and HLA in healthy donors. Across the study: The Caucasian-associated ancestry cluster held roughly 78% of approximately 400 genotyped donors. The study, taken as a whole, reports: In an earlier analysis, about 87% or about 30%: the productive usage of most TCR beta V segments.

As for this clone: The antigen is unknown.

Researchers ran the PCR with 60 Vbeta and 13 Jbeta primers. Some clones are missing from TCRdb's copy, which holds only in-frame ones; the method was immunoSEQ multiplex PCR. The table has around 130,000 clones, about 80% seen once. The germline V and J ends were trimmed by 3 bases and 4 bases, with 10 bases remaining between them. Germline-derived CDR1 and CDR2 are LNHDA and SQIVND (reference sequence). The CDR3 consists of 14 residues. The chain carries TRBV19 and TRBJ1-5; no reliable D call. The source is a woman in her thirties or forties in good health and CMV-seronegative. Material for sequencing was PBMCs. The CDR3 sequence is CASSIRRTNQPQHF. CDR3 sequence (DNA): TGTGCCAGTAGTATTAGGAGGACGAATCAGCCCCAGCATTTT.